This entry lists 7 T cell receptor beta chains sequenced from one sample in a study of control samples from healthy donors and cancer patients. Profiled with immunoSEQ multiplex PCR; TCRdb holds only in-frame clones, not every one. The sample lists some 13,000 clones, roughly three quarters seen once, with 8% to 9% in the top ten. The sample consisted of formalin-fixed, paraffin-embedded tissue. These receptors all come from a male donor with melanoma.

Turning to this clone: One end of the junction varies from germline; a read error may be responsible. The chain combines TRBV6-5 with TRBJ1-2; TRBD1 aligns across 7 bases. This CDR3 contains 16 residues. The germline CDR1 and CDR2 sequences are MNHEY and SVGAGI. DNA of the CDR3: TGTGTCAGCAGTTCCCTCAAGGGGGCAGCGGACTATGGCTACACCTTC. This encodes CVSSSLKGAADYGYTF.

This chain links TRBV29-1 with TRBJ2-7; 8 positions match TRBD1. The junction had 9 bases not matched to a gene; V was cut back by 8 bases and J by 3 bases. This CDR3 has 13 residues. The germline gives CDR1 SQVTM, CDR2 ANQGSEA. This CDR3 reads CSCTGTGLYEQYF. The DNA for the CDR3 is TGCAGCTGCACCGGGACAGGCCTCTACGAGCAGTACTTC.

The genes are TRBV10-3 and TRBJ2-7; TRBD2 is a possible D gene (5 bases). V was cut by 0 bases and J by 0 bases, with 12 bases left in between. The CDR3 covers 16 residues. Germline V gene lookup returns CDR1 ENHRY and CDR2 SYGVKD. The CDR3 protein is CAISESGNPSSYEQYF. CDR3 bases: TGTGCCATCAGTGAGTCCGGGAACCCGAGCTCCTACGAGCAGTACTTC.

The rearrangement uses TRBV19 and TRBJ1-1; D remains unclear. The V gene's germline CDR1 is LNHDA and CDR2 SQIVND (reference sequence). Trimming took off 3 bases at V and 5 bases at J, with 10 bases between the two ends. CDR3 length equals 13 residues. The DNA of the CDR3 is TGTGCCAGTAGTATTGATGGACTGACTGAAGCTTTCTTT. This codes for CASSIDGLTEAFF.

The J gene is TRBJ1-4, the V gene TRBV16, with D maybe TRBD1 (5 bases). The CDR3 sequence is 15 residues long. The V gene's germline CDR1 is KGHSY and CDR2 FQNENV. V dropped 2 bases and J dropped 2 bases, with 9 bases sitting between them. In nucleotides, the CDR3 is TGTGCCAGCAGCCAAACGACAGCGACTAATGAAAAACTGTTTTTT. Its protein is CASSQTTATNEKLFF.

J is TRBJ2-3 and V is TRBV5-1; D not certain. The CDR3 is 13 residues long. The germline CDR1 and CDR2 sequences are SGHRS and YFSETQ. V shed 7 bases and J shed 2 bases, with 11 bases lying between them. The CDR3 is CASFLNPTDTQYF. CDR3 bases: TGCGCCAGCTTTCTAAACCCCACAGATACGCAGTATTTT.

This clone was picked up one time. This chain uses TRBV2 with TRBJ1-2; TRBD1 might be the D (5 bases). The CDR3 runs 12 residues. CDR1 and CDR2 from the germline V gene are SNHLY and FYNNEI. Trimming pared 3 bases from V and 11 bases from J, leaving 13 bases between. The CDR3 DNA is TGTGCCAGCAGTGAGCTAGGTCAGGGTTACACCTTC. Protein product: CASSELGQGYTF.